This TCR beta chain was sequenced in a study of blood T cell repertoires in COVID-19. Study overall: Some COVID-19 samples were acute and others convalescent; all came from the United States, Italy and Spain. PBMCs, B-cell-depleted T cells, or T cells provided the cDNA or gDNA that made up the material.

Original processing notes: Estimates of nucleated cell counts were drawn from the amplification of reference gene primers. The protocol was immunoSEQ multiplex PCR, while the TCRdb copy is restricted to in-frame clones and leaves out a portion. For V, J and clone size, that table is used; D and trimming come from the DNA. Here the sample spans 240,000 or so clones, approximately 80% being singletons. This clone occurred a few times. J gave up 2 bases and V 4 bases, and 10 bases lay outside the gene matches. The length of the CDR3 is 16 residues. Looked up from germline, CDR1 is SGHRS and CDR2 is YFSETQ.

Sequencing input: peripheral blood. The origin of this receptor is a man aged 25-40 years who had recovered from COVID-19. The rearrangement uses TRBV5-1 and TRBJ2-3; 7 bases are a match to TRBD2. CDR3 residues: CASSPGRGVDTDTQYF. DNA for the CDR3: TGCGCCAGCAGCCCAGGACGGGGGGTTGACACAGATACGCAGTATTTT.